What follows describes a single T cell receptor beta chain. This sample stems from a study of OX40 agonist ivuxolimab in advanced cancers. Overall study: Patients were treated with ivuxolimab, an agonistic anti-OX40 (CD134) antibody.

Germline V gene sequence: CDR1 SGHNT, CDR2 YYREEE (reference sequence). This CDR3 region has 13 residues. Trimming took 4 bases from V and 5 from J, leaving 10 bases between them. Profiled with immunoSEQ multiplex PCR; TCRdb holds only in-frame clones, not every one. The table shows about 64,000 clones, with around 93% occurring only once. The receptor comes from an adult with an advanced solid tumor such as melanoma, head and neck, liver or kidney cancer. The V call is TRBV5-4, the J call TRBJ1-5; no clear D gene. The material was CD4+ or CD8+ T cells sorted from blood, obtained in a trial of the OX40 agonist ivuxolimab. The DNA for the CDR3 is TGTGCCAGCAGCCAGGACCTGCATCAGCCCCAGCATTTT. It is translated as CASSQDLHQPQHF.